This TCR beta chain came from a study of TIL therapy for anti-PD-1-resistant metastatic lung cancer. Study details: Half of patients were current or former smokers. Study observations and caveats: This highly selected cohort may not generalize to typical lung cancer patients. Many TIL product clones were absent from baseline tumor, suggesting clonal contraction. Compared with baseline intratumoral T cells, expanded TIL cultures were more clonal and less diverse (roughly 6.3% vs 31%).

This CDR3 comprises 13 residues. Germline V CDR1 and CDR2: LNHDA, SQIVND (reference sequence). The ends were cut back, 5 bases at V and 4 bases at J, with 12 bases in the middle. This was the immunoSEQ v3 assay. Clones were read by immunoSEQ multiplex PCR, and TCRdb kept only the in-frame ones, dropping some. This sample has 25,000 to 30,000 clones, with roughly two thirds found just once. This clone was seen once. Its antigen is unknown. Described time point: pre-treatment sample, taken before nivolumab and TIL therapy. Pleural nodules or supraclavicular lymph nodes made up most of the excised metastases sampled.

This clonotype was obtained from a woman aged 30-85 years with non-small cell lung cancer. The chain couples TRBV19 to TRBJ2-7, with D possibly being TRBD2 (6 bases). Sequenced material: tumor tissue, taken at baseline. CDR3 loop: CASSLAGLYEQYF. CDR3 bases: TGTGCCAGTAGTTTGGCAGGACTATACGAGCAGTACTTC.